This TCR beta chain was documented in a study of T cell changes during pregnancy in multiple sclerosis. Sequencing was performed with immunoSEQ multiplex PCR; in TCRdb, only in-frame clones are kept and a portion is missing. The sample has about 48,000 clones; over 80% are singletons. CDR1 and CDR2 from the germline V gene are MNHEY and SMNVEV (reference sequence). J lost 11 bases, V lost 4 bases, and 9 bases had no gene match. CDR3 length: 15 amino acids. This TCR came from a female donor in good health, enrolled as a control in a pregnancy study. The input for sequencing was CD4+ T cells from peripheral blood mononuclear cells, taken in the second trimester of pregnancy. The rearrangement links TRBV27 to TRBJ2-1, with 12 bases lining up with TRBD2. The DNA for the CDR3 is TGTGCCAGCAGTTATGGGGGACTAGCGGGCGTACAGCAGTTCTTC. Amino acid sequence: CASSYGGLAGVQQFF.